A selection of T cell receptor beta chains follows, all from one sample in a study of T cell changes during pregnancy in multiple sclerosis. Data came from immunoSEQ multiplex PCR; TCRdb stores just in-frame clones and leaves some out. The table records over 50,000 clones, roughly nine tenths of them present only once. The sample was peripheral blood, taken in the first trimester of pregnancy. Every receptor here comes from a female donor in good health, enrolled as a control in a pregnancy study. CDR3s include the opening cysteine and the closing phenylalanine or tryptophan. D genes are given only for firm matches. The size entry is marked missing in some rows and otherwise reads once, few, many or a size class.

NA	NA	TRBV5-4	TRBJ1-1	TGTGCCAGCAGCCGCGGGCCAGGAACTGAAGCTTTCTTT	CASSRGPGTEAFF
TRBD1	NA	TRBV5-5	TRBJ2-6	TGTGCCAGCAGCTTTAAAACGGGACAGGGGGTGTCCGGGGCCAACGTCCTGACTTTC	CASSFKTGQGVSGANVLTF
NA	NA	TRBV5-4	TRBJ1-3	TGTGCCAGCAGCTTGGACAGGGCGTCTGGAAACACCATATATTTT	CASSLDRASGNTIYF
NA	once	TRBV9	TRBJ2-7	TGTGCCAGCAGCGTTGCACAGGGCCCCCTCGAGCAGTACTTC	CASSVAQGPLEQYF
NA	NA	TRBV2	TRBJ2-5	TGTGCCAGCAGTGTACAGGGACGCCAAGAGACCCAGTACTTC	CASSVQGRQETQYF
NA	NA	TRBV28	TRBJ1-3	TGTGCCAGCGTATGGGGGGTCGGAAACACCATATATTTT	CASVWGVGNTIYF
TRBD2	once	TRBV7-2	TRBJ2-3	TGTGCCAGCAGCCCAGGCGGGACTAGCGGGAAGTATTCGATGCGGTTT	CASSPGGTSGKYSMRF
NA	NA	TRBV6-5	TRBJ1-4	TGTGCCAGCAGTTTAACAGGAAATTCTGAAAAACTGTTTTTT	CASSLTGNSEKLFF
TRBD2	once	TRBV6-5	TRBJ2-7	TGTGCCAGCAGTTACTCGACTAGCGGAGACTACGAGCAGTACTTC	CASSYSTSGDYEQYF
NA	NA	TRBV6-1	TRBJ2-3	TGTGCCAGCAGTGCACGGGGGGCTACTCACACAGATACGCAGTATTTT	CASSARGATHTDTQYF
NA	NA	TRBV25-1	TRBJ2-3	TGTGCCAGCAGTGTCGCAGATACGCAGTATTTT	CASSVADTQYF
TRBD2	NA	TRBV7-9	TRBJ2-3	TGTGCCAGCAGACCCGGACTAGCGGGAGGATCAGATACGCAGTATTTT	CASRPGLAGGSDTQYF
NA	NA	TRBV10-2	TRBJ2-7	TGCGCCAGCAGTGATTATCGGGTTATCTACGAGCAGTACTTC	CASSDYRVIYEQYF
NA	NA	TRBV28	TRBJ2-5	TGTGCCAGCAGTCACCGGGGGGCGGGAGAAGAGACCCAGTACTTC	CASSHRGAGEETQYF
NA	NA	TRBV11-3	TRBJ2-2	TGTGCCAGCAGCTTAGCCCCGAGCACCGGGGAGCTGTTTTTT	CASSLAPSTGELFF
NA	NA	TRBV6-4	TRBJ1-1	TGTGCCAGCAGTGGAGGCCAGAACACTGAAGCTTTCTTT	CASSGGQNTEAFF
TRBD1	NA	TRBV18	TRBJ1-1	TGTGCCAGCTCACTGGGACAGGGGTCAGAAGCTTTCTTT	CASSLGQGSEAFF
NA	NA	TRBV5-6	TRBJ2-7	TGTGCCAGCAGCTTGACAGGGAACGAGCAGTACTTC	CASSLTGNEQYF
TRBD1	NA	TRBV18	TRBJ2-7	TGTGCCAGCTCACCCCGGACAGGGGACCTCTACGAGCAGTACTTC	CASSPRTGDLYEQYF
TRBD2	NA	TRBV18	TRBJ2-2	TGTGCCAGCTCACCGCTCGCCGGGACTAGCGGAGCAGCGCACACCGGGGAGCTGTTTTTT	CASSPLAGTSGAAHTGELFF
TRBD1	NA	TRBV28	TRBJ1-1	TGTGCCAGCAGTTTGACAGGGACACTACAAGCTTTCTTT	CASSLTGTLQAFF
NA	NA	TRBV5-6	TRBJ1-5	TGTGCCAGCAGCTTGCTCGATACAGGGAATCAGCCCCAGCATTTT	CASSLLDTGNQPQHF
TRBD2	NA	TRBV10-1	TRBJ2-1	TGCGCCAGCGGGGGGACTAGCGGTACCTACAATGAGCAGTTCTTC	CASGGTSGTYNEQFF
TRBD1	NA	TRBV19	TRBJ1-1	TGTGCCAGTAGGAGGGGGCTGAACACTGAAGCTTTCTTT	CASRRGLNTEAFF
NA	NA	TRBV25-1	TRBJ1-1	TGTGCCAGCAGTGAACGGATAGGGGCCACTGAAGCTTTCTTT	CASSERIGATEAFF
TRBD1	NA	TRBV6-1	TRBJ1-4	TGTGCCAGCAGTGGAGGAGGGACAGTAGACGAAAAACTGTTTTTT	CASSGGGTVDEKLFF
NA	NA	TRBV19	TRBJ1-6	TGTGCCAGTAGTATGGTGGGGACAAATTCACCCCTCCACTTT	CASSMVGTNSPLHF
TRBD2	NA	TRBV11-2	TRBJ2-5	TGTGCCAGCAGCTCCGGGACTAGCGGGGCCCAGACCCAGTACTTC	CASSSGTSGAQTQYF
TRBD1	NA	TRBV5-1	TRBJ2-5	TGCGCCAGCAGTCAGTCGACAGGGAAAGAGACCCAGTACTTC	CASSQSTGKETQYF
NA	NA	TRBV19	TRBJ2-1	TGTGCCAGTAGTCTAGCCCGGAGCTCCTACAATGAGCAGTTCTTC	CASSLARSSYNEQFF
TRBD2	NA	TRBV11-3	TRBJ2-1	TGTGCCAGCAGCTCGGGACCGGGGGGGGCCGATGAGCAGTTCTTC	CASSSGPGGADEQFF
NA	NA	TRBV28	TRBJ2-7	TGTGCCAGCAGTTCGGCGGGCCTCAAAACCCCATCCTACGAGCAGTACTTC	CASSSAGLKTPSYEQYF
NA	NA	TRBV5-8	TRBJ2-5	TGTGCCAGCAGCTTGCGAACTGTCCAAGAGACCCAGTACTTC	CASSLRTVQETQYF
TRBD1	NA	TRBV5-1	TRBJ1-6	TGCGCCACCGGGGCAGGGGGCAGTTCACCCCTCCACTTT	CATGAGGSSPLHF
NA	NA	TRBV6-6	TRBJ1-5	TGTGCCAGCAGTTCCGAAGGGAGCTCCGGGCAGCCCCAGCATTTT	CASSSEGSSGQPQHF